These 31 T cell receptor beta chains share one sample of origin, sequenced in a study of early T cells in non-severe SARS-CoV-2 infection. TCRdb passed the 5' RACE reads through MiXCR, listing each CDR3 protein once. The sample shows about 60,000 distinct CDR3 sequences, 5.6% of them seen only once. Specimen: whole blood. The receptor source for this set is an adult who was a healthcare worker with PCR-confirmed SARS-CoV-2 infection or an uninfected control (not recorded which).

This clonotype was detected many times. The V call is TRBV6-5, the J call TRBJ1-6, with D perhaps TRBD1 (6 bases). The CDR3 has 19 residues. Germline V gene data show CDR1 as MNHEY and CDR2 as SVGAGI. V dropped 7 bases and J dropped 2 bases, with 24 bases sitting between them. CDR3 sequence reads: CASTDRVGGESPYNSPLHF. DNA for the CDR3: TGTGCCAGCACTGATAGGGTGGGGGGCGAGTCGCCCTATAATTCACCCCTCCACTTT.

This clonotype was picked up many times. The V gene is TRBV18, the J gene TRBJ2-3; tentative D call: TRBD1 (6 bases). This CDR3 is built from 15 residues. Germline CDR1 reads KGHSH; CDR2 reads LQKENI. V was clipped by 2 bases and J by 6 bases, with 15 bases between them. The CDR3 coding sequence is TGTGCCAGCTCACCAACACAGGGTCGCTTGGATACGCAGTATTTT. Residues: CASSPTQGRLDTQYF.

This clonotype was detected ten times or more. The genes are TRBV12-3 or TRBV12-4 and TRBJ2-4; 9 bases agree with TRBD1. The CDR3 has 17 amino acids. The trim removed 0 bases at V and 1 base at J, leaving 4 bases unmatched. CDR3 sequence reads: CASSLAGTGWAKNIQYF. DNA for the CDR3: TGTGCCAGCAGTTTAGCCGGGACAGGGTGGGCCAAAAACATTCAGTACTTC.

About this clonotype: This may stem from a read error, because a much larger clone lies one nucleotide away. The chain employs TRBV6-5 and TRBJ1-2; no firm D call. The germline V gene encodes CDR1 MNHEY and CDR2 SVGAGI. This CDR3 spans 14 amino acids. The CDR3 protein is CVSSYSTRHYGYTF. The CDR3 region has the DNA TGTGTCAGCAGTTACTCTACACGGCACTATGGCTACACCTTC.

V usage is TRBV6-2 or TRBV6-3 and J usage is TRBJ2-7, with TRBD1 as a possible D gene (7 bases). V lost 6 bases and J lost 6, with 18 bases in between. The germline CDR1 and CDR2 sequences are MNHEY and SVGEGT. This CDR3 is built from 14 residues. The CDR3 sequence: CASRSDRTTGEQYF. The CDR3 bases are TGTGCCAGCAGATCGGACAGGACTACCGGCGAGCAGTACTTC.

The rearrangement links TRBV18 to TRBJ2-7; the D is unclear. The CDR3 loop spans 13 amino acids. Germline assignment: CDR1 KGHSH and CDR2 LQKENI. Between the trimmed V and J ends, which lost 2 bases and 5 bases, there was a span of 10 bases. The CDR3 loop is CASSPSPRDEQYF. CDR3 nucleotide sequence: TGTGCCAGCTCACCATCCCCCAGAGACGAGCAGTACTTC. Based on the CDR3 plus reference TRBV18 and TRBJ2-7, the full variable domain is NAGVMQNPRHLVRRRGQEARLRCSPMKGHSHVYWYRQLPEEGLKFMVYLQKENIIDESGMPKERFSAEFPKEGPSILRIQQVVRGDSAAYFCASSPSPRDEQYFGPGTRLTVT.

This clonotype was recorded many times. This chain links TRBV11-2 with TRBJ2-1; D remains unclear. CDR1 and CDR2 from the germline V gene are SGHAT and FQNNGV. CDR3 length: 16 amino acids. Trimming stripped 0 bases from V and 3 bases from J, with 12 bases between. CDR3 loop: CASSLEAGPVYNEQFF. For the CDR3, the DNA is TGTGCCAGCAGCTTAGAAGCCGGGCCGGTCTACAATGAGCAGTTCTTC.

The CDR3, as DNA: TGTGCCAGCAGCTTTACCAGCGGGGTCACAGATACGCAGTATTTT. Its protein product is CASSFTSGVTDTQYF. V and J are TRBV11-3 and TRBJ2-3, with TRBD2 matching over 7 bases. V was clipped by 3 bases and J by 2 bases; unmatched bases: 5. From germline, CDR1 is SGHNT and CDR2 YENEEA. The CDR3 is 15 residues long.

In its sample, this clonotype was seen many times. V gene TRBV5-1 combines with J gene TRBJ1-5; D perhaps matches TRBD1 (5 bases). Germline V CDR1 and CDR2: SGHRS, YFSETQ. The CDR3 has 14 residues. V lost 7 bases and J 3 bases, leaving 14 bases between the germline ends. CDR3 in amino acids: CASRAPGDNQPQHF. CDR3 DNA sequence: TGCGCCAGCCGGGCCCCGGGGGACAATCAGCCCCAGCATTTT.

This clonotype was observed at least ten times. This rearrangement joins TRBV28 to TRBJ2-7, with D perhaps TRBD2 (5 bases). From germline, CDR1 is MDHEN and CDR2 SYDVKM. Deletions cut 5 bases from V and 4 bases from J, with 6 bases between. This CDR3 is built from 11 residues. For the CDR3, the DNA is TGTGCCAGCAGTCGCGGGTACGAGCAGTACTTC. This encodes CASSRGYEQYF.

This clonotype was seen a few times. The chain has TRBV5-4 and TRBJ2-2; 15 bases align to TRBD2. This CDR3 has 17 residues. V shed 3 bases, J shed 7 bases, and the junction held 7 bases outside the gene matches. Germline CDR1 and CDR2: SGHNT and YYREEE (reference sequence). CDR3 coding DNA: TGTGCCAGCAGCTCAGAGGGACTAGCGGGAGGTGGCGGGGAGCTGTTTTTT. It codes for CASSSEGLAGGGGELFF.

This clonotype has only a few counts. The gene calls are TRBV20-1 and TRBJ2-1; TRBD2 agrees at 10 bases. This CDR3 comprises 16 residues. The J segment lost 8 bases and the V segment lost 3 bases, leaving 13 bases of the junction unmatched. CDR1 is DFQATT, CDR2 SNEGSKA, per germline (reference sequence). CDR3 protein: CSARAFLAGDRDEQFF. CDR3 sequence (DNA): TGCAGTGCTAGGGCTTTTCTAGCGGGAGACCGTGATGAGCAGTTCTTC.

The V gene is TRBV20-1, the J gene TRBJ1-6, with 7 nucleotides matching TRBD1. The CDR3 is made up of 13 amino acids. V lost 4 bases, J lost 4 bases, and 1 base stayed unmatched. In germline, CDR1 is DFQATT, CDR2 SNEGSKA (reference sequence). CDR3: CSATGQYNSPLHF. DNA for the CDR3: TGCAGTGCTACGGGACAGTATAATTCACCCCTCCACTTT.

In its sample, this clonotype was seen many times. The chain carries TRBV5-1 and TRBJ1-2, with D possibly TRBD1 on 5 matching bases. V was clipped by 4 bases and J by 4 bases, with 14 bases between them. Germline CDR1 and CDR2: SGHRS and YFSETQ. The CDR3 is 14 amino acids. The CDR3 reads CASSAQGNPYGYTF. DNA of the CDR3: TGCGCCAGCAGCGCTCAGGGAAACCCCTATGGCTACACCTTC.

This clonotype was picked up many times. The chain links TRBV10-3 to TRBJ2-7, with D possibly being TRBD1 (6 bases). With 5 bases removed from V and 6 bases from J, the gap between germline ends came to 14 bases. Germline loops: CDR1 ENHRY, CDR2 SYGVKD. The CDR3 spans 13 residues. CDR3 loop: CAISPDRPAEQYF. In nucleotides, the CDR3 is TGTGCCATCAGTCCGGACAGACCTGCCGAGCAGTACTTC.

This sequence joins TRBV6-5 and TRBJ1-2; no clear D gene. The CDR3 runs 13 residues. Trimming took 5 bases from V and 3 from J, leaving 10 bases between them. CDR1 is MNHEY, CDR2 SVGAGI, per germline. The CDR3 spells CASSVGLDYGYTF. The DNA for the CDR3 is TGTGCCAGCAGTGTGGGTTTAGACTATGGCTACACCTTC.

This clonotype has just a few counts. V usage is TRBV12-5 and J usage is TRBJ2-1; D not resolved. The germline V gene has CDR1 LGHNT and CDR2 FRNRAP. The CDR3 has 11 residues. V was shortened by 3 bases and J by 3 bases, with 0 bases between the two germline ends. The CDR3 DNA reads as TGTGCTAGTGGTTTCTACAATGAGCAGTTCTTC. Translation: CASGFYNEQFF. Together with reference TRBV12-5 and TRBJ2-1, the CDR3 gives the full variable domain: DARVTQTPRHKVTEMGQEVTMRCQPILGHNTVFWYRQTMMQGLELLAYFRNRAPLDDSGMPKDRFSAEMPDATLATLKIQPSEPRDSAVYFCASGFYNEQFFGPGTRLTVL.

This clonotype was picked up many times. The chain has TRBV5-6 and TRBJ2-3; D tentatively fits TRBD1 or TRBD2 (7 bases each). V lost 4 bases and J lost 6, with 15 bases in between. The CDR3 consists of 14 residues. In germline, CDR1 is SGHDT, CDR2 YYEEEE. The CDR3 DNA sequence: TGTGCCAGCAGCCGGGGAGGGGGCTCGGATACGCAGTATTTT. The encoded protein is CASSRGGGSDTQYF.

The chain links TRBV3-1 to TRBJ2-1, with D uncertain. The germline V and J ends were trimmed by 1 base and 3 bases, with 13 bases remaining between them. This CDR3 is 16 amino acids long. CDR1 LGHDT and CDR2 YNNKEL come from the germline V gene (reference sequence). Written as DNA, the CDR3 is TGTGCCAGCAGCCAAGGCTCGATGGGCCTCTACAATGAGCAGTTCTTC. Translated, it gives CASSQGSMGLYNEQFF.

This clonotype was counted a few times. The chain recombines TRBV9 with TRBJ1-6, with D possibly matching TRBD1 (6 bases). CDR1 is SGDLS, CDR2 YYNGEE, per germline. The CDR3 is 15 residues long. V was cut by 0 bases and J by 7 bases, with 11 bases left in between. The DNA for the CDR3 is TGTGCCAGCAGCGTAGATATTGGACAGAATTCACCCCTCCACTTT. This sequence encodes CASSVDIGQNSPLHF.

This clonotype was seen many times. The chain carries TRBV11-3 and TRBJ2-1; D remains ambiguous. Germline V CDR1 and CDR2: SGHNT, YENEEA. The CDR3 runs 15 residues. The V end lost 2 bases, the J end lost 0 bases, and 8 bases lay between the germline ends. CDR3 sequence reads: CASSLLRSSYNEQFF. The CDR3 DNA reads TGTGCCAGCAGCTTATTGCGAAGCTCCTACAATGAGCAGTTCTTC.

This clonotype was found many times. This chain links TRBV10-2 with TRBJ2-1; tentatively, D is TRBD1 (5 bases). The V gene lost 4 bases and the J gene lost 2 bases, with 9 bases spanning the gap. Germline V gives CDR1 WSHSY, CDR2 SAAADI. The CDR3 extends over 14 amino acids. The CDR3 DNA is TGCGCCAGCAGTGTAGCAGGGACCTACAATGAGCAGTTCTTC. This codes for CASSVAGTYNEQFF.

Note on this clonotype: Since a much larger clone is just one base distant, this may be a read error. V gene TRBV9 combines with J gene TRBJ2-3; D is unresolved. Germline V lookup: CDR1 SGDLS, CDR2 YYNGEE. The CDR3 is 16 residues long. The CDR3 loop is CVSSALGVGSTDTQYF. CDR3 in DNA: TGTGTCAGCAGCGCACTCGGAGTTGGGAGCACAGATACGCAGTATTTT.

The chain combines TRBV4-1 with TRBJ2-1, with 10 bases aligning to TRBD2. Trimming cost V 4 bases and J 9 bases; bases outside gene matches: 9. CDR1 and CDR2 from the germline V gene are MGHRA and YSYEKL. This CDR3 is built from 15 residues. In nucleotides, the CDR3 is TGCGCCAGCAGCCTCCAAGCGGGGGGGCCCGGTGAGCAGTTCTTC. It specifies CASSLQAGGPGEQFF.

This clonotype was seen more than once but under ten times. The chain carries TRBV11-2 and TRBJ2-1; D possibly matches TRBD1 or TRBD2 (5 bases each). The CDR3 runs 15 residues. V was pared by 0 bases and J by 4 bases, with 10 bases between. The germline CDR1 and CDR2 sequences are SGHAT and FQNNGV. Here the CDR3 DNA reads TGTGCCAGCAGCTTAGACTGGGACGGATACAATGAGCAGTTCTTC. It encodes CASSLDWDGYNEQFF.

This clonotype was recorded a few times. The chain combines TRBV5-1 with TRBJ1-1; maybe TRBD1 (5 bases). The germline V gene encodes CDR1 SGHRS and CDR2 YFSETQ. The CDR3 is 14 amino acids. V lost 0 bases to trimming and J lost 6 bases, with 12 bases between them. In DNA, the CDR3 is TGCGCCAGCAGCTTGGTTCCGGGGGAGGCTGAAGCTTTCTTT. Translated, it gives CASSLVPGEAEAFF.

The genes are TRBV27 and TRBJ2-7; D assignment may be TRBD1 or TRBD2 (5 bases each). Germline V gene data show CDR1 as MNHEY and CDR2 as SMNVEV (reference sequence). V was trimmed by 6 bases and J by 2 bases, leaving 11 bases between them. The CDR3 spans 13 residues. The CDR3 spells CASSRWGPYEQYF. CDR3 sequence (DNA): TGTGCCAGCAGCCGGTGGGGACCCTACGAGCAGTACTTC.

This clonotype was observed a few times. This sequence joins TRBV10-3 and TRBJ2-1; 9 nucleotides match TRBD1. J lost 4 bases, V lost 0 bases, and 10 bases had no gene match. This CDR3 comprises 18 residues. The V gene's germline CDR1 is ENHRY and CDR2 SYGVKD. CDR3 region: CAISESKQGASLYNEQFF. The CDR3 DNA follows: TGTGCCATCAGTGAGTCGAAACAGGGGGCCTCACTATACAATGAGCAGTTCTTC.

A few counts support this clonotype. The rearrangement joins TRBV28 to TRBJ2-6; 8 bases fit TRBD1. This CDR3 contains 15 residues. Germline lookup yields CDR1 MDHEN and CDR2 SYDVKM. V lost 5 bases to trimming and J lost 2 bases; unmatched junction nucleotides: 2. The CDR3 is CASSKQGAGANVLTF. CDR3 in DNA: TGTGCCAGCAGTAAACAGGGGGCTGGGGCCAACGTCCTGACTTTC.

This clonotype was recorded a few times. The chain has TRBV7-8 and TRBJ2-5, with unresolved D. The CDR3 has 15 residues. Germline values: CDR1 SGHVS, CDR2 FQNEAQ. Trimming shortened V by 1 base and J by 1 base, and 10 bases separated the two germline ends. The CDR3 reads CASSLVGEIQETQYF. CDR3 DNA: TGTGCCAGCAGCTTAGTCGGCGAGATCCAAGAGACCCAGTACTTC.

Many counts were recorded for this clonotype. The CDR3 coding sequence is TGTGCCAGCAGTGGGACTAGCGGGGTCCGAGATACGCAGTATTTT. Its translation is CASSGTSGVRDTQYF. The V gene is TRBV9, the J gene TRBJ2-3; 13 nucleotides agree with TRBD2. Per the germline V gene, CDR1 is SGDLS and CDR2 is YYNGEE. The V gene end was trimmed by 5 bases and the J gene end by 5 bases; junction bases not matched to a gene: 5. The CDR3 is made up of 15 amino acids. The full variable domain, its missing parts supplied by reference TRBV9 and TRBJ2-3, is DSGVTQTPKHLITATGQRVTLRCSPRSGDLSVYWYQQSLDQGLQFLIQYYNGEERAKGNILERFSAQQFPDLHSELNLSSLELGDSALYFCASSGTSGVRDTQYFGPGTRLTVL.